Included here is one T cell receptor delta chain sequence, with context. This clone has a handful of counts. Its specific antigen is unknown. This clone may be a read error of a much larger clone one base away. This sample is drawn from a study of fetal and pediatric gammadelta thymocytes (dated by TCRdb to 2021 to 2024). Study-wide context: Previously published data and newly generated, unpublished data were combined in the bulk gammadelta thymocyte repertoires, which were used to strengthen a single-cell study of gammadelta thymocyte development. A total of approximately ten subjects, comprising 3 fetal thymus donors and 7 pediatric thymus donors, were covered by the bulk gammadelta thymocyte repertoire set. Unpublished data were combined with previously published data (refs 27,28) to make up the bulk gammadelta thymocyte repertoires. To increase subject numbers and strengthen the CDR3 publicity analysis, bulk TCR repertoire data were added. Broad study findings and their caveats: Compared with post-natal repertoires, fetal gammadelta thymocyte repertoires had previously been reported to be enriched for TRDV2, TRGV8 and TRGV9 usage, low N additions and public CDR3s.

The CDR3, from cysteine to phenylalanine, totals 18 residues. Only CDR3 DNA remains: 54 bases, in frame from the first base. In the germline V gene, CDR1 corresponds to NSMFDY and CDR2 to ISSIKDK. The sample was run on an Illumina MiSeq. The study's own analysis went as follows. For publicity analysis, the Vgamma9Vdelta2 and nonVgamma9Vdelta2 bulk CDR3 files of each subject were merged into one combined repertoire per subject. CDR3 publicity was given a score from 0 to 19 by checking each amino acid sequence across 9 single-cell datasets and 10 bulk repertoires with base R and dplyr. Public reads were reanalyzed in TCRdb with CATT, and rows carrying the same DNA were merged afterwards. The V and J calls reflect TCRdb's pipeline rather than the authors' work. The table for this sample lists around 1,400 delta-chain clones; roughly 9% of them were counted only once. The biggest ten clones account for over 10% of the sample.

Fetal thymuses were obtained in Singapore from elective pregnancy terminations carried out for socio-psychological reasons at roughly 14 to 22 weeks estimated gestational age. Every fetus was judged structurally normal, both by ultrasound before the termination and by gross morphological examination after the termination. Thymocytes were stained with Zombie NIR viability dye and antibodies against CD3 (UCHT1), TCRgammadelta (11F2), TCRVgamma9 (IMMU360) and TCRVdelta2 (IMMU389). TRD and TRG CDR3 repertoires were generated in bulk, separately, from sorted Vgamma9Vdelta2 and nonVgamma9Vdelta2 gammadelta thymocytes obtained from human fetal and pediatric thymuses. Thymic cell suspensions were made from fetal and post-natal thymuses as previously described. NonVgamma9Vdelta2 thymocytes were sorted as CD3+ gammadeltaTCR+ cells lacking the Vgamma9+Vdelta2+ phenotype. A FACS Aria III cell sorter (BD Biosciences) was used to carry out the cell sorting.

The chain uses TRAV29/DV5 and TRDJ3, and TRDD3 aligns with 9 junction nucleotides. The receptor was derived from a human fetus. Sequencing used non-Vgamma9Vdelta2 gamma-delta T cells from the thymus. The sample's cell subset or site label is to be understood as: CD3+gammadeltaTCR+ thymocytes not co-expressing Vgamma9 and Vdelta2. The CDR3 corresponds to CAASAYWGSSWDTRQVFF. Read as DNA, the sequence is TGTGCAGCAAGCGCGTACTGGGGGAGCTCCTGGGACACCCGACAGGTGTTTTTC.